This T cell receptor (beta chain) emerged from a study of early T cells in non-severe SARS-CoV-2 infection. Study details: Bulk RNA isolated from unsorted whole blood underwent sequencing; chains were not paired.

Individually, cDNA molecules had unique molecular identifiers attached to them. TCRdb re-derived calls from the 5' RACE reads in MiXCR, one entry per CDR3 protein. The table records over 60,000 distinct CDR3 sequences, 9.5% to 13% of them present only once. V lost 6 bases and J 0 bases, leaving 18 bases between the germline ends. The CDR3 spans 16 residues. Germline loops: CDR1 SGHAT, CDR2 FQNNGV. The sample holds a few counts of this clonotype. Sequenced material: whole blood, taken at baseline. J is TRBJ2-7 and V is TRBV11-2; tentative D call: TRBD1 (5 bases). The TCR sequence derives from an adult who was a healthcare worker with PCR-confirmed SARS-CoV-2 infection or an uninfected control (not recorded which). CDR3 nucleotides: TGTGCCAGCAGTTCAAATTCAGGGCGCGGCTCCTACGAGCAGTACTTC. Translating gives CASSSNSGRGSYEQYF.